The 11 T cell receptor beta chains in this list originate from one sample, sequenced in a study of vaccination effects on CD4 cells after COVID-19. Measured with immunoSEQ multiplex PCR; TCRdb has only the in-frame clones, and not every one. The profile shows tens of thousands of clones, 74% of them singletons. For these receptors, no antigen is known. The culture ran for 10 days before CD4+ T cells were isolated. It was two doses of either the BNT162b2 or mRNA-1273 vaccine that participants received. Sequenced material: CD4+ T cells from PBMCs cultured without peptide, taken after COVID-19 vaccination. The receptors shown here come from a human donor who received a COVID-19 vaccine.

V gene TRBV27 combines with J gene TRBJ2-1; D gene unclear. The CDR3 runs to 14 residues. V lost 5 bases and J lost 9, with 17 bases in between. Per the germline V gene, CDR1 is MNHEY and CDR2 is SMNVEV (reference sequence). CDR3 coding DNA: TGTGCCAGCAGTCGATTAGCTACGGCAAGTGAGCAGTTCTTC. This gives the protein CASSRLATASEQFF.

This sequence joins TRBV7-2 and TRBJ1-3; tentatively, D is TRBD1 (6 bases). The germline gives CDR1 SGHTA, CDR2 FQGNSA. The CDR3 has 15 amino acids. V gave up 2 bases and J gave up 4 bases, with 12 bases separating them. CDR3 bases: TGTGCCAGCAGCTTATCTGGGACATTGGGAAACACCATATATTTT. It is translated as CASSLSGTLGNTIYF. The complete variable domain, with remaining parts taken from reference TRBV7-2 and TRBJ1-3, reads GAGVSQSPSNKVTEKGKDVELRCDPISGHTALYWYRQSLGQGLEFLIYFQGNSAPDKSGLPSDRFSAERTGGSVSTLTIQRTQQEDSAVYLCASSLSGTLGNTIYFGEGSWLTVV.

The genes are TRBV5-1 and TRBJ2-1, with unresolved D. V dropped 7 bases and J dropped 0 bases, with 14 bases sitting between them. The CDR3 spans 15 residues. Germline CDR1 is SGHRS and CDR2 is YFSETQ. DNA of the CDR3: TGCGCCAGCCGATCAAACCTAAACTCCTACAATGAGCAGTTCTTC. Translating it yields CASRSNLNSYNEQFF.

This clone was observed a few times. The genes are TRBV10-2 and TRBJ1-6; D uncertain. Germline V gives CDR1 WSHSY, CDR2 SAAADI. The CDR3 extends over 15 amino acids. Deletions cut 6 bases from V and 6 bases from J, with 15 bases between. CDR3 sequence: CASRRGSDFNSPLHF. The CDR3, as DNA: TGCGCCAGCAGAAGAGGGTCCGACTTTAATTCACCCCTCCACTTT.

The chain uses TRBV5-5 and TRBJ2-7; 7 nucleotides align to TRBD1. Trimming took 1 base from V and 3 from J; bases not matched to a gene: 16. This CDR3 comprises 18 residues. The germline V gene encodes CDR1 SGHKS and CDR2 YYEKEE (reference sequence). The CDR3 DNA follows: TGTGCCAGCAGCTTGACAATTAAAACAGGGGCGCGAGTCTACGAGCAGTACGTC. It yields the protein CASSLTIKTGARVYEQYV.

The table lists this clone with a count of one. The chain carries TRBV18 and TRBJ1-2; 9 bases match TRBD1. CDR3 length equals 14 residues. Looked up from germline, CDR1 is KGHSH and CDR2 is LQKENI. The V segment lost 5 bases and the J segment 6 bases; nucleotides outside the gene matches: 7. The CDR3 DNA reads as TGTGCCAGCTCATTTGGACAGGGGAGCAATGGCTACACCTTC. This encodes CASSFGQGSNGYTF.

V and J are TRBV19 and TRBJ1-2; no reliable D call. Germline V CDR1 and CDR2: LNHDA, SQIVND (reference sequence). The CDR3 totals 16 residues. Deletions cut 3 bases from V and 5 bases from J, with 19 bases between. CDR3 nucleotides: TGTGCCAGTAGTATTAGTATATCGACGGAAACTTATGGCTACACCTTC. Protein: CASSISISTETYGYTF.

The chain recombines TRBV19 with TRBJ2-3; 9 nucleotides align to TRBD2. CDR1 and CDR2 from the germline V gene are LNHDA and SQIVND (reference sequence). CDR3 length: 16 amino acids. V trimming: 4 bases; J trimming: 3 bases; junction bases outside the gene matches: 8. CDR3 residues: CASSTLASGETDTQYF. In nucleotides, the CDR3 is TGTGCCAGTAGTACCTTGGCTAGCGGGGAAACAGATACGCAGTATTTT.

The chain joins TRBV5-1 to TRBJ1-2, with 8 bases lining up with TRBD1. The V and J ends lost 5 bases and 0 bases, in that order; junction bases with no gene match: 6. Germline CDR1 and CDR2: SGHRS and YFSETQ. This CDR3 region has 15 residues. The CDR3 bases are TGCGCCAGCAGAACCGGGACAGGAGCTAACTATGGCTACACCTTC. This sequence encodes CASRTGTGANYGYTF.

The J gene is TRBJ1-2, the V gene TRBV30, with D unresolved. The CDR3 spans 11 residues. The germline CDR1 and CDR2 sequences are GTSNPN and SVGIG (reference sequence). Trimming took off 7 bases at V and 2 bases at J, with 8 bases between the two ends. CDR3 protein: CAYSMNYGYTF. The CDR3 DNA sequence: TGTGCCTACTCAATGAACTATGGCTACACCTTC.

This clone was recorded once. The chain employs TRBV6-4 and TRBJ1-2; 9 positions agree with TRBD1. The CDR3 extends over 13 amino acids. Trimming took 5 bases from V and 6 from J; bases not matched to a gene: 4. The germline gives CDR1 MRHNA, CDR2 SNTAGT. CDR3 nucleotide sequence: TGTGCCAGCAGTCCCGACAGGGGGGATGGCTACACCTTC. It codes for CASSPDRGDGYTF.